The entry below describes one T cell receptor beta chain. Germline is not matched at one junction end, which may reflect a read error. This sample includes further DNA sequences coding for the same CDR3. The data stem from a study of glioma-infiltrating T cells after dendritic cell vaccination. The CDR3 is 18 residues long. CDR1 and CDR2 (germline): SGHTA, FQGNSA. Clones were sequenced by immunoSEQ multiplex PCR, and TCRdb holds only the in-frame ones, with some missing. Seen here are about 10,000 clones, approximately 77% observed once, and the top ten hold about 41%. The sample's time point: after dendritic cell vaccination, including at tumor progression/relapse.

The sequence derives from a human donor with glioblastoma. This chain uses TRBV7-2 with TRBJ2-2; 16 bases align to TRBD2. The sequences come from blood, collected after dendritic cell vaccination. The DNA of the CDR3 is TGTGCTAGCAGCCCCAAGGGACTAGCGGGAGGGCGGACCGGGGAGCTGTTTTTT. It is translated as CASSPKGLAGGRTGELFF.